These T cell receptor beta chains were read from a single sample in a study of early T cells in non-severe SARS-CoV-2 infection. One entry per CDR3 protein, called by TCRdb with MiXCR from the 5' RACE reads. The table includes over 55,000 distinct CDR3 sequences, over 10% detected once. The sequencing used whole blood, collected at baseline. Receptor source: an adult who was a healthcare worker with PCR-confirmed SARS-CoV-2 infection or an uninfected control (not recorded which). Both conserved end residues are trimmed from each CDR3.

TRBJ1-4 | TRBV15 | ATSRMGSPEKLF
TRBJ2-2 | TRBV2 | ASSGQPTNTGELF
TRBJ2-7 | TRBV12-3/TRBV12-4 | ASSFDRASYEQY
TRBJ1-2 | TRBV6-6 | ASSSNPGQGLYGYT
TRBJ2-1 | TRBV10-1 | ASSELSRSNEQF
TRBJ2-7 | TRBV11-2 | ASSLERTAVPGYEQY
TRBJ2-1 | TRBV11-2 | ASSLAGLAGGEEQF
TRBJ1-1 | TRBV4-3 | ASSQGTGELNTEAF
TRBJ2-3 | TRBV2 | ASSGIRSSTDTQY
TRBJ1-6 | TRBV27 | ASSLTDRTNSPLH
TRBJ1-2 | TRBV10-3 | AITHGQDTDGYT
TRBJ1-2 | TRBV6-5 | ASSYSVGYGYT
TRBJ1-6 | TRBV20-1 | SARDIVGSYNSPLH
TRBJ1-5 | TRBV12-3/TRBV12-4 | ASSPSGSDQPQH
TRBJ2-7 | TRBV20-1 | SASLAGGYEQY
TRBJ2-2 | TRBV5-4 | ASSFGNRNTGELF
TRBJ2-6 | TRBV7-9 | ASSRRLTGQTKSFGANVLT
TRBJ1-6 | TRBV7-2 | ASSFQHNSPLH
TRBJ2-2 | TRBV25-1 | ASSESFKAANTGELF
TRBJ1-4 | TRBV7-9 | ASSPPLEKLF
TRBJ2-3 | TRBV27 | ASSPRTGRDTQY
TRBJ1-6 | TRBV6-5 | ASSKVPRGPSYNSPLH
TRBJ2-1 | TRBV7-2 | ASSLGPGGNEQF
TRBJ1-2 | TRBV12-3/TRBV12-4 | ASSSQSGGYT
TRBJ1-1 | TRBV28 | ASSPGGRQTNTEAF
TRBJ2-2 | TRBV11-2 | ASSPPPGGRGGELF
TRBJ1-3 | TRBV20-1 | SASWGSGRNTIY
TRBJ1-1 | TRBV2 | ATLGQFNTEAF
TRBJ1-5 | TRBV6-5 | ASSPKLNQPQH
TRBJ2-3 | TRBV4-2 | ASSHEERGRYTDTQY
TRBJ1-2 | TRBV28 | ASSLLSPGGYT
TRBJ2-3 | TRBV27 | ASTLQGATTDTQY
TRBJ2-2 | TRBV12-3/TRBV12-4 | ASSLIGGYNGELF
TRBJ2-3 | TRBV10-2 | ASLGLAGVEITDTQY
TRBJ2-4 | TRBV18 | ASSPELRPELAKNIQY
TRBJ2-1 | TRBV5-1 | ASRPPQSPYNEQF
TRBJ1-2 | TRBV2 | ASGTGRNYGYT
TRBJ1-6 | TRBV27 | ASSLGNNSPLH
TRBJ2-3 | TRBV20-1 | SAPGVASTDTQY
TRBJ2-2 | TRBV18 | ASSAGTQNTGELF